This T cell receptor beta chain was recovered during a study of shared clonotypes between healthy human individuals. Broader study findings: Naive subsets usually exceeded memory subsets in estimated richness.

Naivety among CD8 cells was defined by CD45RO negativity and positive CCR7 selection, thereby excluding terminally differentiated effector memory CD45RA+ cells. The donors were adults (healthy and HIV-negative) with no recent acute infections or vaccinations. Researchers ran the assay at a deep level. Measured with immunoSEQ multiplex PCR; TCRdb has only the in-frame clones, and not every one. The sample yields some 1,900,000 clones, around 96% seen once. Germline lookup yields CDR1 WNHNN and CDR2 SYGVQD (reference sequence). V lost 3 bases, J lost 0 bases, and 6 bases lay in between. This CDR3 contains 15 residues. As for this clone: The antigen is unknown.

The V and J genes are TRBV10-1 and TRBJ2-6; D is unclear. Sequences were obtained from naive CD8+ T cells sorted from blood. This receptor was obtained from a young man in good health. Here the CDR3 reads CASSEGRSGANVLTF. The CDR3, as DNA: TGCGCCAGCAGTGAAGGCCGCTCTGGGGCCAACGTCCTGACTTTC.